These T cell receptor beta chains were read from a single sample in a study of blood T cell repertoires in COVID-19. TCRdb's table, derived via immunoSEQ multiplex PCR, lists solely in-frame clones and lacks some. This table has 300,000 or so clones, roughly nine tenths appearing once. The sequenced sample consisted of peripheral blood. Receptor source: a woman aged 30 to 39 with COVID-19, enrolled during active disease. Both conserved end residues are trimmed from each CDR3. The D gene is left open where the match is weak. Expanded clones get a size class; other rows say once, few or many, or leave the size out.

>.|TRBJ1-1|TRBV30|.
AWSVQQFNTEAF
>.|TRBJ2-2|TRBV28|.
ASSSQSGTGLTGELF
>.|TRBJ1-1|TRBV12-5|.
ASGLLLLAGRMNTEAF
>.|TRBJ1-4|TRBV6-7|.
ARGGTNEKLF
>once|TRBJ2-2|TRBV6-1|.
ASSEGPTGAGELF
>.|TRBJ1-5|TRBV6-4|TRBD1
ASSEGTGGNQPQH
>.|TRBJ1-5|TRBV27|.
ASSSGYSNQPQH
>once|TRBJ1-2|TRBV21-1|.
ASRKGTGGYGYT
>once|TRBJ2-7|TRBV5-1|.
ASSNQYYEQY
>.|TRBJ2-3|TRBV6-1|TRBD2
ASSEILSGSFTDTQY
>once|TRBJ1-2|TRBV10-3|.
AILSNYDPQGLTNYGYT
>.|TRBJ2-1|TRBV9|TRBD2
ASSEREGLYNEQF
>.|TRBJ2-2|TRBV23-1|TRBD2
ASSPDTRESAIGELF
>.|TRBJ1-1|TRBV19|.
ASSPAGAIEAF
>once|TRBJ2-2|TRBV9|TRBD2
ASSVVAGDPGELF
>.|TRBJ2-7|TRBV27|TRBD1
ATSVGQGASEQY
>.|TRBJ1-2|TRBV12-3/TRBV12-4|.
ASSSTTGYGYT
>.|TRBJ1-5|TRBV7-8|.
ASSIQGNSNQPQH
>.|TRBJ1-6|TRBV19|.
ASSITDSRSPLH
>.|TRBJ2-2|TRBV2|.
ASRGDRSTGELF
>few|TRBJ1-1|TRBV21-1|.
ASSKSPGGEVNTEAF
>once|TRBJ2-6|TRBV5-4|TRBD1
ASSLGTGGRLANVLT
>.|TRBJ1-3|TRBV19|TRBD1
ASTLTGNSGNTIY
>.|TRBJ1-2|TRBV7-2|.
ASSNRNYGYT
>once|TRBJ1-6|TRBV9|TRBD1
ASSALSLAGQSNSPLH
>.|TRBJ2-1|TRBV7-3|TRBD1
ASSPGVDRAENNEQF
>.|TRBJ2-7|TRBV2|.
ASRTGTQSAEQY
>.|TRBJ2-2|TRBV4-1|TRBD2
ASSQELAGGPGELF